The sequence of this T cell receptor beta chain was determined in a study of T cell repertoires in cytomegalovirus infection. The wider study: Public TCR beta signature analysis indicated the presence of both CMV infection and matching HLA type. General observations from the study: Public TCR beta family frequency separated CMV-and-HLA carriers, including in an independent cohort. HLA-C-restricted TCR beta clonotypes specific for CMV led the ex vivo response.

From the reads, TCRdb called clonotypes with MiXCR, one entry per CDR3 protein. The sample has 500,000 to 600,000 distinct CDR3 sequences; approximately 15% are singletons. A remark on this clonotype: The antigen is not known.

Germline V gene data show CDR1 as LNHDA and CDR2 as SQIVND (reference sequence). The CDR3 totals 15 residues. Trimming cost V 6 bases and J 0 bases, with 15 bases left between them. The TCR originated in a human donor in good health (CMV status not recorded). Some clones in this sample may be carry-over from other donors' samples. The sequencing input was CD8+ T cells from PBMCs. This chain links TRBV19 with TRBJ2-7; D might be TRBD1 (6 bases). As DNA, the CDR3 is TGTGCCAGTAGCCCATCCGGGACACTCTCCTACGAGCAGTACTTC. Translating it yields CASSPSGTLSYEQYF.